The table lists the clone carrying this TCR beta chain with a few counts. Its specificity is unknown. Described time point: week 5, during vaccination. Topical imiquimod was applied with each vaccine dose, which held 300 ug of mutant IDH1 20-mer peptide. These data are taken from a study of a mutant IDH1 vaccine in newly diagnosed glioma. Regarding the study as a whole: Any relationship between pseudoprogression and changes in top peripheral T cell clonotypes seemed absent.

Some clones are missing from TCRdb's copy, which holds only in-frame ones; the method was immunoSEQ multiplex PCR. The sample lists approximately 60,000 clones, approximately 90% occurring once. V lost 5 bases and J 5 bases, leaving 12 bases between the germline ends. From germline, CDR1 is SEHNR and CDR2 FQNEAQ (reference sequence). This CDR3 contains 13 residues. The sample in question was PBMCs, obtained from a glioma patient whose treatment included an IDH1 peptide vaccine. This receptor was obtained from a woman aged 40 to 50 with glioma. The chain couples TRBV7-9 to TRBJ1-2; weak D call: TRBD1 (5 bases). CDR3 in DNA: TGTGCCAGCAGCCCGGACGGGGGGTATGGCTACACCTTC. As protein: CASSPDGGYGYTF.